The 2 T cell receptor beta chains below come from one sample, sequenced in a study of Ad26.COV2.S vaccination and SARS-CoV-2 variants. Treatment defined: 19 received Ad26.COV2.S at low or high dose, single or two shots; 5 received placebo; per-sample allocation not given. After the first vaccine or placebo injection, samples were drawn on day 63. The method was immunoSEQ multiplex PCR; TCRdb's version includes in-frame clones alone and lacks a portion of them. The sample comprises a few hundred thousand clones, 85% to 90% of which are singletons, and around 5% rests with the top ten. This specimen was peripheral blood, taken in a trial of Ad26.COV2.S vaccine versus placebo. These receptors came from a person between 18 and 59 years old who received the Ad26.COV2.S COVID-19 vaccine or a placebo.

J is TRBJ2-1 and V is TRBV19; no clear D. The CDR3 covers 15 residues. Trimming took 0 bases from V and 5 from J, leaving 11 bases between them. Germline V gives CDR1 LNHDA, CDR2 SQIVND (reference sequence). The CDR3 is CASSIDRARNNEQFF. The CDR3 nucleotides are TGTGCCAGTAGTATAGATCGGGCAAGAAACAATGAGCAGTTCTTC.

V and J are TRBV7-2 and TRBJ2-7, with D possibly TRBD2 on 6 matching bases. The germline gives CDR1 SGHTA, CDR2 FQGNSA. This CDR3 has 14 amino acids. Deletions cut 1 base from V and 3 bases from J, with 10 bases between. CDR3 amino acids: CASSLESSGYEQYF. CDR3 DNA sequence: TGTGCCAGCAGCTTAGAGAGTAGCGGCTACGAGCAGTACTTC. Complete variable domain (other parts from reference TRBV7-2 and TRBJ2-7): GAGVSQSPSNKVTEKGKDVELRCDPISGHTALYWYRQSLGQGLEFLIYFQGNSAPDKSGLPSDRFSAERTGGSVSTLTIQRTQQEDSAVYLCASSLESSGYEQYFGPGTRLTVT.